The clone carrying this T cell receptor beta chain was observed a single time. As originally analysed: Reference gene primer amplification gave nucleated cell count estimates. Profiling relied on immunoSEQ multiplex PCR, and the TCRdb table lists in-frame clones only, not all of them. V and J calls and clone size are given by that table; D and trimming were obtained from the DNA. The table records more than 250,000 clones, about 87% of them present only once. Cohorts were assigned according to the clinical history that participants reported. The sample is drawn from a study of blood T cell repertoires in COVID-19. Study-wide background: T cells, B-cell-depleted T cells, or PBMCs supplied cDNA or gDNA.

J gave up 4 bases and V 2 bases, and 7 bases lay outside the gene matches. The CDR3 extends over 18 amino acids. CDR1 is SGHTA and CDR2 is FQGNSA in the germline V gene. Sequencing was done on a sample of PBMCs or T cells enriched from blood (not recorded which). This TCR was recovered from a woman aged 25 to 39 who had recovered from COVID-19. J is TRBJ2-5 and V is TRBV7-2; TRBD2 agrees at 16 bases. CDR3 sequence reads: CASSLIGTSGGARETQYF. CDR3 nucleotide sequence: TGTGCCAGCAGCTTAATTGGGACTAGCGGGGGGGCTCGAGAGACCCAGTACTTC. Combining the CDR3 with reference TRBV7-2 and TRBJ2-5 gives the whole variable domain GAGVSQSPSNKVTEKGKDVELRCDPISGHTALYWYRQSLGQGLEFLIYFQGNSAPDKSGLPSDRFSAERTGGSVSTLTIQRTQQEDSAVYLCASSLIGTSGGARETQYFGPGTRLLVL.